Following are 26 T cell receptor beta chains from one sample sequenced in a study of blood T cell repertoires in COVID-19. Clones were read by immunoSEQ multiplex PCR, and TCRdb kept only the in-frame ones, dropping some. The sample has approximately 240,000 clones; over 75% are singletons. The sequenced sample consisted of peripheral blood. All receptors come from a woman in her forties who had recovered from COVID-19.

The chain is built from TRBV5-4 and TRBJ2-1, with 7 bases lining up with TRBD1. The germline CDR1 and CDR2 sequences are SGHNT and YYREEE (reference sequence). Trimming took 3 bases from V and 5 from J; bases not matched to a gene: 2. This CDR3 has 13 residues. The CDR3 sequence: CASSWDRDNEQFF. The CDR3 DNA follows: TGTGCCAGCAGCTGGGACAGAGACAATGAGCAGTTCTTC. Full variable domain (outside the CDR3, taken from reference TRBV5-4 and TRBJ2-1): ETGVTQSPTHLIKTRGQQVTLRCSSQSGHNTVSWYQQALGQGPQFIFQYYREEENGRGNFPPRFSGLQFPNYSSELNVNALELDDSALYLCASSWDRDNEQFFGPGTRLTVL.

The chain combines TRBV5-1 with TRBJ2-5, with 7 bases lining up with TRBD1. The CDR3 is 13 amino acids. CDR1 SGHRS and CDR2 YFSETQ come from the germline V gene. Trimming cost V 4 bases and J 0 bases; bases outside gene matches: 0. The CDR3 protein is CASSTGDQETQYF. The CDR3 bases are TGCGCCAGCAGCACAGGGGACCAAGAGACCCAGTACTTC.

This chain connects TRBV6-2 or TRBV6-3 to TRBJ2-1; the D gene is possibly TRBD2 (6 bases). Germline V gives CDR1 MNHEY, CDR2 SVGEGT. Trimming removed 4 bases from V and 6 bases from J, with 10 bases in between. The CDR3 runs 13 residues. CDR3: CASSLLALNEQFF. The CDR3 region has the DNA TGTGCCAGCAGTTTACTAGCCCTCAATGAGCAGTTCTTC.

The chain employs TRBV7-9 and TRBJ2-3; 10 bases fit TRBD2. V was pared by 6 bases and J by 6 bases, with 9 bases of the junction left unmatched. The CDR3 runs 15 residues. Germline V gene lookup returns CDR1 SEHNR and CDR2 FQNEAQ (reference sequence). CDR3 nucleotide sequence: TGTGCCAGCAGTTCTAGCGGGGGAACGTCGGATACGCAGTATTTT. Protein product: CASSSSGGTSDTQYF. The variable domain in full, completed from reference TRBV7-9 and TRBJ2-3, reads DTGVSQNPRHKITKRGQNVTFRCDPISEHNRLYWYRQTLGQGPEFLTYFQNEAQLEKSRLLSDRFSAERPKGSFSTLEIQRTEQGDSAMYLCASSSSGGTSDTQYFGPGTRLTVL.

The gene calls are TRBV5-1 and TRBJ2-2, with D possibly TRBD1 on 6 matching bases. V was clipped by 4 bases and J by 2 bases, with 15 bases between them. This CDR3 contains 16 residues. CDR1 is SGHRS and CDR2 is YFSETQ in the germline V gene. The CDR3 protein is CASSPEDSFNTGELFF. The CDR3 bases are TGCGCCAGCAGCCCTGAGGACAGTTTCAACACCGGGGAGCTGTTTTTT. Drawing the rest from reference TRBV5-1 and TRBJ2-2, the complete variable domain is KAGVTQTPRYLIKTRGQQVTLSCSPISGHRSVSWYQQTPGQGLQFLFEYFSETQRNKGNFPGRFSGRQFSNSRSEMNVSTLELGDSALYLCASSPEDSFNTGELFFGEGSRLTVL.

For the CDR3, the DNA is TGTGCCAGCAGAGGACAGGGGATGAGAGAGACCCAGTACTTC. It specifies CASRGQGMRETQYF. The chain joins TRBV2 to TRBJ2-5; 9 nucleotides match TRBD1. The CDR3 is made up of 14 amino acids. Germline V lookup: CDR1 SNHLY, CDR2 FYNNEI. The V and J ends lost 6 bases and 4 bases, in that order; junction bases with no gene match: 6.

The V call is TRBV24-1, the J call TRBJ1-2, with 7 bases lining up with TRBD1. Germline CDR1 KGHDR, CDR2 SFDVKD. V was pared by 7 bases and J by 2 bases, with 6 bases of the junction left unmatched. The CDR3 consists of 14 residues. The CDR3 is CATRSATGNYGYTF. CDR3 sequence (DNA): TGTGCCACCAGGTCTGCGACAGGGAACTATGGCTACACCTTC.

The rearrangement uses TRBV30 and TRBJ1-5; 10 bases align to TRBD1. Germline CDR1 reads GTSNPN; CDR2 reads SVGIG (reference sequence). This CDR3 has 15 residues. The V gene end was trimmed by 3 bases and the J gene end by 6 bases; junction bases not matched to a gene: 8. The chain's CDR3 is CAWREYGQGGQPQHF. CDR3 in DNA: TGTGCCTGGAGGGAGTATGGACAGGGGGGTCAGCCCCAGCATTTT.

This chain joins TRBV9 and TRBJ1-1; D is possibly TRBD1 (5 bases). This CDR3 comprises 14 residues. The germline V gene has CDR1 SGDLS and CDR2 YYNGEE. V lost 0 bases to trimming and J lost 4 bases, with 10 bases between them. CDR3 DNA sequence: TGTGCCAGCAGCGTAGAGTTCAGGGCCACTGAAGCTTTCTTT. As protein: CASSVEFRATEAFF.

The chain has TRBV6-2 or TRBV6-3 and TRBJ2-7, with TRBD2 matching 8 bases. Germline trimming cut 2 bases from V and 0 bases from J; bases unmatched to any gene: 6. This CDR3 region has 16 residues. The germline V gene encodes CDR1 MNHEY and CDR2 SVGEGT. The CDR3 DNA reads as TGTGCCAGCAGTTACCTCCTAGCGGGCGACTCCTACGAGCAGTACTTC. As protein: CASSYLLAGDSYEQYF.

The genes are TRBV27 and TRBJ2-1, with 9 bases lining up with TRBD1. This CDR3 spans 15 amino acids. Germline V gene data show CDR1 as MNHEY and CDR2 as SMNVEV (reference sequence). Trimming took 5 bases from V and 4 from J; bases not matched to a gene: 6. The CDR3 here is CASSVNRGPYNEQFF. The DNA of the CDR3 is TGTGCCAGCAGTGTAAACAGGGGGCCTTACAATGAGCAGTTCTTC.

This chain connects TRBV19 to TRBJ2-7, with unresolved D. V shed 1 base and J shed 2 bases, with 6 bases lying between them. In germline, CDR1 is LNHDA, CDR2 SQIVND (reference sequence). The CDR3 spans 13 residues. CDR3 sequence reads: CASSIATAYEQYF. As DNA, the CDR3 is TGTGCCAGTAGTATAGCAACAGCCTACGAGCAGTACTTC. Full variable domain (missing parts from reference TRBV19 and TRBJ2-7): DGGITQSPKYLFRKEGQNVTLSCEQNLNHDAMYWYRQDPGQGLRLIYYSQIVNDFQKGDIAEGYSVSREKKESFPLTVTSAQKNPTAFYLCASSIATAYEQYFGPGTRLTVT.

The CDR3 here is CASSPPRQAEKFF. As DNA, the CDR3 is TGTGCCAGCAGCCCCCCTAGACAGGCCGAAAAGTTCTTC. The V and J genes are TRBV14 and TRBJ2-1, with D possibly being TRBD1 (6 bases). CDR1 and CDR2 (germline): SGHDN, FVKESK. Trimming took 4 bases from V and 14 from J, leaving 18 bases between them. CDR3 size: 13 residues. The full variable domain, completed using reference TRBV14 and TRBJ2-1, is EAGVTQFPSHSVIEKGQTVTLRCDPISGHDNLYWYRRVMGKEIKFLLHFVKESKQDESGMPNNRFLAERTGGTYSTLKVQPAELEDSGVYFCASSPPRQAEKFFGPGTRLTVL.

This chain connects TRBV4-3 to TRBJ1-2; D may be TRBD1 (6 bases). CDR1 and CDR2 from the germline V gene are LGHNA and YSLEER. V lost 0 bases, J lost 4 bases, and 21 bases lay in between. The CDR3 consists of 18 residues. The CDR3 reads CASSQEGETGKFFYGYTF. Here the CDR3 DNA reads TGCGCCAGCAGCCAAGAAGGGGAGACAGGAAAATTTTTCTATGGCTACACCTTC.

V gene TRBV2 combines with J gene TRBJ2-1, with a possible D match to TRBD2 (6 bases). The CDR3 sequence is 15 residues long. Between the trimmed V and J ends, which lost 5 bases and 0 bases, there was a span of 11 bases. Germline CDR1 SNHLY, CDR2 FYNNEI. This CDR3 is CASSRDFLSYNEQFF. For the CDR3, the DNA is TGTGCCAGCAGTAGGGACTTCCTCTCCTACAATGAGCAGTTCTTC. Looking up the rest from reference TRBV2 and TRBJ2-1 gives the full variable domain: EPEVTQTPSHQVTQMGQEVILRCVPISNHLYFYWYRQILGQKVEFLVSFYNNEISEKSEIFDDQFSVERPDGSNFTLKIRSTKLEDSAMYFCASSRDFLSYNEQFFGPGTRLTVL.

V is TRBV7-2 and J is TRBJ2-1; 8 nucleotides match TRBD2. Germline values: CDR1 SGHTA, CDR2 FQGNSA. This CDR3 is 15 amino acids long. Losses at the gene ends were 2 bases for V and 3 bases for J; bases not matched to a gene: 3. CDR3 coding DNA: TGTGCCAGCAGCTTAAAAGCGGGGGACTACAATGAGCAGTTCTTC. This codes for CASSLKAGDYNEQFF.

This chain uses TRBV2 with TRBJ2-3; 8 bases fit TRBD2. In germline, CDR1 is SNHLY, CDR2 FYNNEI. This CDR3 spans 14 amino acids. The V and J ends lost 7 bases and 3 bases, in that order; junction bases with no gene match: 6. CDR3 coding DNA: TGTGCCAGCACCACGGGGGGGGCTACAGATACGCAGTATTTT. Its protein is CASTTGGATDTQYF. Together with reference TRBV2 and TRBJ2-3, the CDR3 gives the full variable domain: EPEVTQTPSHQVTQMGQEVILRCVPISNHLYFYWYRQILGQKVEFLVSFYNNEISEKSEIFDDQFSVERPDGSNFTLKIRSTKLEDSAMYFCASTTGGATDTQYFGPGTRLTVL.

This clone was seen only a few times. V is TRBV6-2 or TRBV6-3 and J is TRBJ2-7, with TRBD2 matching over 7 bases. Germline V lookup: CDR1 MNHEY, CDR2 SVGEGT. This CDR3 region has 15 residues. The trim removed 5 bases at V and 0 bases at J, leaving 7 bases unmatched. The CDR3 here is CASSRSSGASYEQYF. The CDR3 nucleotides read TGTGCCAGCAGTAGATCTAGCGGAGCCTCCTACGAGCAGTACTTC.

The chain joins TRBV5-1 to TRBJ2-7, with a weak D call TRBD1 (6 bases). The CDR3 covers 15 residues. Germline V gene sequence: CDR1 SGHRS, CDR2 YFSETQ. Trimming took 4 bases from V and 5 from J, leaving 19 bases between them. The chain's CDR3 is CASSPDSSRWDEQYF. The CDR3, as DNA: TGCGCCAGCAGCCCGGACAGCTCCCGATGGGACGAGCAGTACTTC.

Worth noting for this clone: The germline gene is not matched at one end of the junction; a read error may be the cause. The chain couples TRBV7-7 to TRBJ2-2; possibly TRBD1 for D (5 bases). The germline V gene encodes CDR1 SSHAT and CDR2 FNYEAQ (reference sequence). The CDR3 is 11 residues long. The CDR3 DNA reads TGTGCTAGCAGGGCGGACGGGGAGCTGTTTTTT. Protein sequence: CASRADGELFF.

V gene TRBV7-9 combines with J gene TRBJ1-1; TRBD1 matches 7 bases. This CDR3 spans 13 amino acids. In germline, CDR1 is SEHNR, CDR2 FQNEAQ (reference sequence). Unmatched junction bases numbered 4, after V lost 2 bases and J lost 7 bases. DNA of the CDR3: TGTGCCAGCAGCTTAAGGACAGGCTATGAAGCTTTCTTT. Residues: CASSLRTGYEAFF.

The rearrangement joins TRBV7-9 to TRBJ1-2; no firm D call. CDR3 size: 15 residues. Germline CDR1 reads SEHNR; CDR2 reads FQNEAQ (reference sequence). The ends were cut back, 0 bases at V and 0 bases at J, with 8 bases in the middle. Here the CDR3 reads CASSLALAANYGYTF. The CDR3 region has the DNA TGTGCCAGCAGCTTAGCGCTAGCAGCTAACTATGGCTACACCTTC. The full variable domain, completed using reference TRBV7-9 and TRBJ1-2, is DTGVSQNPRHKITKRGQNVTFRCDPISEHNRLYWYRQTLGQGPEFLTYFQNEAQLEKSRLLSDRFSAERPKGSFSTLEIQRTEQGDSAMYLCASSLALAANYGYTFGSGTRLTVV.

This chain connects TRBV7-9 to TRBJ1-2, with TRBD1 as a possible D gene (5 bases). Germline CDR1 reads SEHNR; CDR2 reads FQNEAQ (reference sequence). The germline V and J ends were trimmed by 5 bases and 14 bases, with 21 bases remaining between them. The CDR3 is 13 amino acids. CDR3 residues: CASSRGTDYGRTF. As DNA, the CDR3 is TGTGCCAGCAGCCGCGGGACGGACTATGGGAGGACCTTC.

The chain recombines TRBV3-1 (or the pseudogene TRBV3-2) with TRBJ2-5; D ambiguous. The length of the CDR3 is 12 residues. Trimming shortened V by 6 bases and J by 5 bases, and 10 bases separated the two germline ends. The germline V gene has CDR1 LGHDT and CDR2 YNNKEL (reference sequence). The CDR3 DNA reads TGTGCCAGCAGACCCTCCGGGGAGACCCAGTACTTC. It translates to CASRPSGETQYF.

This clone was recorded a few times. The gene calls are TRBV24-1 and TRBJ2-2, with a tentative D call TRBD2 (5 bases). With 9 bases removed from V and 1 base from J, the gap between germline ends came to 5 bases. The CDR3 extends over 12 amino acids. Germline lookup yields CDR1 KGHDR and CDR2 SFDVKD. The CDR3 here is CATEGNTGELFF. The CDR3 DNA reads as TGTGCCACCGAGGGGAACACCGGGGAGCTGTTTTTT.

This rearrangement joins TRBV7-9 to TRBJ1-5; D may be TRBD1 (6 bases). The CDR3 runs 15 residues. V was shortened by 2 bases and J by 9 bases, with 17 bases between the two germline ends. Germline CDR1 is SEHNR and CDR2 is FQNEAQ (reference sequence). CDR3 bases: TGTGCCAGCAGCTTACCAGGTTCAAGAGGGGGGCCCCAGCATTTT. This codes for CASSLPGSRGGPQHF.